This TCR beta chain was captured in a study of blood T cell repertoires in COVID-19. Trimming removed 1 base from V and 2 bases from J, with 9 bases in between. CDR1 is SGHVS, CDR2 FQNEAQ, per germline. This CDR3 is built from 14 residues. Per the original methods: Using reference gene primer amplification, nucleated cell counts were estimated. TCRdb's table, derived via immunoSEQ multiplex PCR, lists solely in-frame clones and lacks some. V, J and clone size are those of that table, while D and trimming were read from the DNA. The table has 130,000 to 150,000 clones, more than 75% seen once. This receptor was obtained from a middle-aged woman with acute or convalescent COVID-19. The specimen sequenced was peripheral blood. The rearrangement uses TRBV7-8 and TRBJ2-7; maybe TRBD2 (5 bases). This chain's CDR3 is CASSLERVAYEQYF. The CDR3 DNA follows: TGTGCCAGCAGCTTAGAGAGGGTAGCCTACGAGCAGTACTTC.